This TCR beta chain was obtained from a study of cytomegalovirus exposure and HLA in healthy donors. Broader study findings: In a later analysis, productive TCRs from donors in an Asian-associated ancestry cluster reportedly carried fewer N-insertions than the cohort mean. High specificity and sensitivity for cytomegalovirus status were reported for the classifier. Analysis performed later found around 15,000 TCR beta sequences associated with HLA alleles at 0.05 false discovery rate.

PCR involved 60 Vbeta and 13 Jbeta primers. Authors' processing steps: Around 9.9 million shared chains were among the 60 million to 80 million unique TCR beta chains that a later analysis counted. Assay: immunoSEQ multiplex PCR; the TCRdb copy retains only in-frame clones and omits some. D and trimming come from the DNA, and the V and J calls and clone size come from that table. This repertoire shows some 120,000 clones, about four fifths found once; its top ten account for around 4.2%. This CDR3 is built from 14 residues. CDR1 MDHEN and CDR2 SYDVKM come from the germline V gene. V was trimmed by 2 bases and J by 8 bases, leaving 15 bases between them. To note about this clone: Antigen: not known. The same CDR3 arises from other DNA sequences in this sample as well.

Sequencing input: PBMCs. The receptor comes from a woman in her thirties in good health and CMV-seronegative. The J gene is TRBJ1-1, the V gene TRBV28; D unclear. CDR3 bases: TGTGCCAGCAGTTTAGAGGGTCTAGGCAGGGAAGCTTTCTTT. This codes for CASSLEGLGREAFF.